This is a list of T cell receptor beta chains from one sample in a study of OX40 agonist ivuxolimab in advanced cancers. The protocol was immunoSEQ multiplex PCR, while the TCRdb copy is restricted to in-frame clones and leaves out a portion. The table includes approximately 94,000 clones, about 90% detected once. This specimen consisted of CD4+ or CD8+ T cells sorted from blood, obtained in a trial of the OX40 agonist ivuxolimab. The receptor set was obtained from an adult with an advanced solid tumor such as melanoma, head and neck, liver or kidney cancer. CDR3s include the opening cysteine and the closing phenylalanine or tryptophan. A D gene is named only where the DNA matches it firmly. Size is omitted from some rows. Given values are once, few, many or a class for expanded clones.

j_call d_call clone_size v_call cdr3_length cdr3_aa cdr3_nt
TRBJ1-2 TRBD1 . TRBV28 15 CASSWDRGRGHGYTF TGTGCCAGCAGTTGGGACAGGGGGCGGGGGCATGGCTACACCTTC
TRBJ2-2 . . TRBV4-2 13 CASSQDGIGELFF TGTGCCAGCAGCCAAGACGGGATCGGGGAGCTGTTTTTT
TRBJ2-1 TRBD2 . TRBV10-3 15 CAISEWSSGTGEQFF TGTGCCATCAGTGAGTGGTCTAGCGGGACCGGTGAGCAGTTCTTC
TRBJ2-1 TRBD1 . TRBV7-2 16 CASSLYGRTGRNEQFF TGTGCCAGCAGCTTATATGGTCGGACAGGGAGGAATGAGCAGTTCTTC
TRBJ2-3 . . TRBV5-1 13 CASSLLSTDTQYF TGCGCCAGCAGCCTCTTAAGCACAGATACGCAGTATTTT
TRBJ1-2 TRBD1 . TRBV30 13 CASSQGAQSGYTF TGTGCCTCGTCGCAGGGGGCGCAAAGTGGCTACACCTTC
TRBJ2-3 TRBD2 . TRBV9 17 CASSRLREARGTDTQYF TGTGCCAGCAGCCGTTTGCGGGAGGCACGGGGCACAGATACGCAGTATTTT
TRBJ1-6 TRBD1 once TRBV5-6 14 CASIPGGGGGPLHF TGTGCCAGCATCCCGGGAGGGGGCGGAGGCCCCCTCCACTTT
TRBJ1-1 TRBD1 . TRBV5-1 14 CASSLGQGSTEAFF TGCGCCAGCAGCTTGGGACAGGGCTCCACTGAAGCTTTCTTT
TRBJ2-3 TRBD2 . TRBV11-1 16 CASSLDGGSSTDTQYF TGTGCCAGCAGCTTAGATGGCGGGAGTAGCACAGATACGCAGTATTTT
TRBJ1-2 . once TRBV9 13 CASSVDLSYGYTF TGTGCCAGCAGCGTAGACCTCTCCTATGGCTACACCTTC
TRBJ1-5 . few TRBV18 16 CASSPGSLISNQPQHF TGTGCCAGCTCACCCGGGTCTTTGATTAGCAATCAGCCCCAGCATTTT
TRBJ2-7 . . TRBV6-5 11 CASSRAYEQYF TGTGCCAGCAGCCGCGCCTACGAGCAGTACTTC
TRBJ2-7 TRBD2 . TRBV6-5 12 CASSPAGGEQYF TGTGCCAGCAGCCCCGCGGGAGGCGAGCAGTACTTC
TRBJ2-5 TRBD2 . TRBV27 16 CARKFIAGELIETQYF TGTGCCAGGAAATTCATAGCGGGAGAATTAATTGAGACCCAGTACTTC
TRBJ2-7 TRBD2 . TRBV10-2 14 CASSDGRGTYEQYF TGCGCCAGCAGTGATGGGCGGGGGACCTACGAGCAGTACTTC
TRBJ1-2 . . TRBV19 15 CASSRSPAGIYGYTF TGTGCCAGTAGTAGGTCCCCGGCAGGTATCTATGGCTACACCTTC
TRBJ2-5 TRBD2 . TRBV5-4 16 CASKASGSWALETQYF TGTGCCAGCAAGGCTAGCGGGAGTTGGGCTTTAGAGACCCAGTACTTC
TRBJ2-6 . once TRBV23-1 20 CASSQSRYRPTWSGANVLTF TGCGCCAGCAGTCAATCGCGATACCGCCCAACCTGGTCTGGGGCCAACGTCCTGACTTTC
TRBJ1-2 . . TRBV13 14 CASSLRQGVRGYTF TGTGCCAGCAGCTTACGGCAGGGTGTGAGGGGCTACACCTTC
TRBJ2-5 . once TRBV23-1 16 CASSQCRLSTPETQYF TGCGCCAGCAGTCAGTGCCGGCTTTCAACTCCAGAGACCCAGTACTTC
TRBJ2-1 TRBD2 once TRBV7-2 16 CASSSSGSGGYNEQFF TGTGCCAGCAGCAGTAGCGGGAGTGGCGGTTACAATGAGCAGTTCTTC
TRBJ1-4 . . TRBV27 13 CAIFDSFREKLFF TGTGCCATTTTTGACAGTTTTCGTGAAAAACTGTTTTTT
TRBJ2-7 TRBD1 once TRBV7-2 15 CASSQGGWPPYEQYF TGTGCCAGCAGCCAAGGGGGCTGGCCCCCCTACGAGCAGTACTTC
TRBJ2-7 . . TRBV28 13 CASRYSSSYEQYF TGTGCCAGCAGGTACAGTAGCTCCTACGAGCAGTACTTC
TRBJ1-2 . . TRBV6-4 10 CASAYGGYTF TGTGCCAGCGCCTACGGCGGCTACACCTTC
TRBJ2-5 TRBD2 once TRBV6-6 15 CASSYGGGRGKTQYF TGTGCCAGCAGTTACGGTGGCGGGAGGGGTAAGACCCAGTACTTC
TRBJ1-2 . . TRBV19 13 CASSLAFNYGYTF TGTGCCAGTAGCCTGGCCTTTAACTATGGCTACACCTTC
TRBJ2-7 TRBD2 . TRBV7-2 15 CASKTGLAGLYEQYF TGTGCCAGCAAAACGGGACTAGCGGGACTCTACGAGCAGTACTTC
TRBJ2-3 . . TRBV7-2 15 CASSLGPTHTDTQYF TGTGCCAGCAGCTTAGGGCCCACCCACACAGATACGCAGTATTTT
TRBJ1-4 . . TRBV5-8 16 CASSGGDTATNEKLFF TGTGCCAGCAGCGGCGGGGACACTGCAACTAATGAAAAACTGTTTTTT
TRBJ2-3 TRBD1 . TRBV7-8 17 CASRDEQGDTATDTQYF TGTGCCAGCAGGGATGAACAGGGGGACACAGCCACAGATACGCAGTATTTT
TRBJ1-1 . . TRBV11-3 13 CASSFSTNTEAFF TGTGCCAGCAGCTTTTCGACTAACACTGAAGCTTTCTTT
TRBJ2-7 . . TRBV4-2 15 CASSQGAGGGYEQYF TGTGCCAGCAGCCAAGGTGCCGGGGGAGGCTACGAGCAGTACTTC
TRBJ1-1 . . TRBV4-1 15 CASKRQIIENTEAFF TGCGCCAGCAAGAGACAGATAATAGAGAACACTGAAGCTTTCTTT
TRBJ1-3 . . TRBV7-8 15 CASSATTVSGNTIYF TGTGCCAGCAGCGCAACGACAGTCTCTGGAAACACCATATATTTT
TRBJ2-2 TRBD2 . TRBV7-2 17 CASSPYGAGGTTGELFF TGTGCCAGCAGCCCGTACGGGGCGGGAGGGACGACCGGGGAGCTGTTTTTT
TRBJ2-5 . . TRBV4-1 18 CASSQDGVGAVYSETQYF TGCGCCAGCAGCCAAGACGGTGTAGGGGCGGTGTATTCGGAGACCCAGTACTTC
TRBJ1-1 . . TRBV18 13 CASSPMMTVEAFF TGTGCCAGCTCACCAATGATGACGGTTGAAGCTTTCTTT
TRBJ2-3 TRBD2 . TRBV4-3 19 CASSQDRGLAGGPTDTQYF TGCGCCAGCAGCCAAGATAGAGGGCTAGCGGGAGGGCCCACAGATACGCAGTATTTT
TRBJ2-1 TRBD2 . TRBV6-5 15 CASSYGSSGTNEQFF TGTGCCAGCAGTTACGGGTCTAGCGGGACCAATGAGCAGTTCTTC
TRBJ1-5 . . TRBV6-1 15 CASSKDGYSNQPQHF TGTGCCAGCAGTAAAGACGGATATAGCAATCAGCCCCAGCATTTT
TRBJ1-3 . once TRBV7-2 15 CASSQILLAGNTIYF TGTGCCAGCAGCCAGATTTTGCTAGCTGGAAACACCATATATTTT
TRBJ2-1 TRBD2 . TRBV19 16 CASRGLAGVSYNEQFF TGTGCCAGTAGGGGACTAGCGGGAGTCTCCTACAATGAGCAGTTCTTC
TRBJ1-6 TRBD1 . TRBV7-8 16 CASSPAGTAFNSPLHF TGTGCCAGCAGCCCGGCGGGGACAGCCTTTAATTCACCCCTCCACTTT
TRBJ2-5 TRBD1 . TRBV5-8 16 CASSFPRTGGEETQYF TGTGCCAGCAGCTTCCCCCGGACAGGGGGGGAGGAGACCCAGTACTTC
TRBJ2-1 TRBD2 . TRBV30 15 CAWSVLAGELNEQFF TGTGCCTGGAGTGTTTTAGCGGGAGAATTGAATGAGCAGTTCTTC
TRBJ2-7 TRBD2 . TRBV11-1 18 CASSLISESGGTSREQYF TGTGCCAGCAGCTTAATTTCAGAGAGCGGGGGGACCTCTAGAGAGCAGTACTTC